This T cell receptor beta chain came from a study of CD8 T cells in Susac syndrome. An amount of RNA that ranged from 0.5 to 1 ug was reverse transcribed with random hexamers. Multiplex immunoSEQ PCR targeted 54 Vbeta and 13 Jbeta TCR beta segments. TCRdb independently ran MiXCR on the immunoSEQ multiplex PCR reads; one entry per CDR3 protein. The sample contains around 59,000 distinct CDR3 sequences, around 94% of which appear only once. CDR3 length: 16 residues. The germline CDR1 and CDR2 sequences are SGHTA and FQGNSA. V gave up 1 base and J gave up 4 bases; unmatched junction bases: 7. The material sequenced was CD8+ T cells from PBMCs. The source of this sequence is a human donor in good health. V gene TRBV7-2 combines with J gene TRBJ1-1, with TRBD1 identical over 9 bases. The DNA of the CDR3 is TGTGCCAGCAGCTTAGGGACAGGGGATAGCGGCACTGAAGCTTTCTTT. Its translation is CASSLGTGDSGTEAFF.